The 20 T cell receptor beta chains listed next were all sequenced from one sample in a study of T cells in Graves' hyperthyroidism and ophthalmopathy. RNA transcripts provided the source from which TCR beta CDR3 regions were amplified. Primed by the HTBI set, a first-round RT-PCR was run on the TCR CDR3. One entry per CDR3 protein results from TCRdb running MiXCR on the multiplex PCR reads. The data show approximately 480,000 distinct CDR3 sequences, with roughly 20% seen just once and about 25% held by the top ten. The sequencing sample was made of blood. These receptors were obtained from a man aged 18 to 30 with Graves' hyperthyroidism.

V and J are TRBV24-1 and TRBJ2-5; D is unresolved. The V end was cut by 4 bases, the J end by 5 bases, with 13 bases between. CDR1 KGHDR and CDR2 SFDVKD come from the germline V gene. This CDR3 comprises 14 residues. The CDR3 bases are TGTGCCACCAGTGAAACGGGCCACAAGGAGACCCAGTACTTC. Protein sequence: CATSETGHKETQYF.

The genes are TRBV20-1 and TRBJ2-2; 7 bases are shared with TRBD1. CDR3 length: 14 amino acids. V shed 6 bases and J 4 bases; nucleotides not matched to a gene: 8. CDR1 and CDR2 (germline): DFQATT, SNEGSKA (reference sequence). The CDR3 DNA reads TGCAGTGCCGTACAGGGGTCCCTCACCGGGGAGCTGTTTTTT. The encoded protein is CSAVQGSLTGELFF.

V is TRBV19 and J is TRBJ2-6, with TRBD1 identical over 8 bases. CDR3 length: 17 residues. Trimming removed 8 bases from V and 5 bases from J; junction bases left unmatched: 14. Germline CDR1 and CDR2: LNHDA and SQIVND (reference sequence). In DNA form, the CDR3 reads TGTGCCAGTGATTGGACAGGGTCCGCCACCCGGGCCAACGTCCTGACTTTC. It codes for CASDWTGSATRANVLTF. Complete variable domain (other parts from reference TRBV19 and TRBJ2-6): DGGITQSPKYLFRKEGQNVTLSCEQNLNHDAMYWYRQDPGQGLRLIYYSQIVNDFQKGDIAEGYSVSREKKESFPLTVTSAQKNPTAFYLCASDWTGSATRANVLTFGAGSRLTVL.

There are many counts of this clonotype. V and J are TRBV25-1 and TRBJ1-1; the D gene is possibly TRBD1 (6 bases). Germline V lookup: CDR1 MGHDK, CDR2 SYGVNS. V lost 7 bases to trimming and J lost 0 bases, with 15 bases between them. The CDR3 is 15 amino acids. CDR3 amino acids: CASTRGGGMNTEAFF. CDR3 bases: TGTGCCAGCACTCGGGGAGGGGGTATGAACACTGAAGCTTTCTTT.

This clonotype was seen at least ten times. The rearrangement joins TRBV6-5 to TRBJ1-1; possibly TRBD1 for D (5 bases). Germline loops: CDR1 MNHEY, CDR2 SVGAGI. Trimming pared 1 base from V and 1 base from J, leaving 13 bases between. The CDR3 contains 16 residues. In nucleotides, the CDR3 is TGTGCCAGCAGTTACTACCCCGTCCAGGGGAACACTGAAGCTTTCTTT. Translated, it gives CASSYYPVQGNTEAFF.

This clonotype turned up a few times. The rearrangement uses TRBV6-5 and TRBJ2-7; 7 nucleotides agree with TRBD1. The CDR3 is made up of 12 amino acids. V lost 10 bases and J lost 3; bases outside the gene matches: 6. Germline V lookup: CDR1 MNHEY, CDR2 SVGAGI. CDR3 amino acids: CATRAGGYEQYF. DNA for the CDR3: TGTGCCACACGGGCAGGGGGCTACGAGCAGTACTTC.

This clonotype was seen a handful of times. Since a much larger clone is just one base distant, this may be a read error. V is TRBV12-3 or TRBV12-4 and J is TRBJ1-1; D gene uncertain. This CDR3 is 16 amino acids long. The CDR3 DNA sequence: TGTGCCAGCAGCAACGGACGGGAACCCTTAGACACTGAAGCTTGCTTT. Protein sequence: CASSNGREPLDTEACF.

This clonotype was recorded at least ten times. This chain joins TRBV13 and TRBJ1-1; no clear D gene. This CDR3 is 12 amino acids long. V lost 0 bases to trimming and J lost 7 bases, with 6 bases between them. Germline V lookup: CDR1 PRHDT, CDR2 FYEKMQ (reference sequence). The CDR3, as DNA: TGTGCCAGCAGCTTAGGCCTAAATGAAGCTTTCTTT. This translates into CASSLGLNEAFF.

This clonotype was observed a handful of times. The chain carries TRBV30 and TRBJ1-1; D is uncertain. Germline assignment: CDR1 GTSNPN and CDR2 SVGIG (reference sequence). The V gene lost 4 bases and the J gene lost 2 bases, with 11 bases spanning the gap. The CDR3 contains 13 residues. CDR3 loop: CAWNKNSNTEAFF. For the CDR3, the DNA is TGTGCCTGGAATAAGAACAGCAACACTGAAGCTTTCTTT.

This clonotype was observed at least ten times. This chain connects TRBV28 to TRBJ2-7; 13 bases match TRBD2. V was pared by 6 bases and J by 5 bases, with 7 bases of the junction left unmatched. Germline CDR1 is MDHEN and CDR2 is SYDVKM. The CDR3 contains 15 residues. The CDR3: CASRLTSGGAHEQYF. The CDR3 DNA follows: TGTGCCAGCAGATTAACTAGCGGGGGGGCCCACGAGCAGTACTTC. Supplemented by reference TRBV28 and TRBJ2-7, the full variable domain reads DVKVTQSSRYLVKRTGEKVFLECVQDMDHENMFWYRQDPGLGLRLIYFSYDVKMKEKGDIPEGYSVSREKKERFSLILESASTNQTSMYLCASRLTSGGAHEQYFGPGTRLTVT.

The J gene is TRBJ2-7, the V gene TRBV7-2, with D maybe TRBD2 (6 bases). The CDR3 is made up of 15 amino acids. Germline CDR1 SGHTA, CDR2 FQGNSA. Between the trimmed V and J ends, which lost 1 base and 2 bases, there was a span of 12 bases. The CDR3 DNA reads TGTGCCAGCAGCTTAGGATGGGGCGGGGCCTACGAGCAGTACTTC. Its translation: CASSLGWGGAYEQYF.

The genes are TRBV28 and TRBJ2-5; 10 bases agree with TRBD1. Looked up from germline, CDR1 is MDHEN and CDR2 is SYDVKM. The CDR3 covers 15 residues. V lost 3 bases to trimming and J lost 4 bases; unmatched junction nucleotides: 5. CDR3 in DNA: TGTGCCAGCAGTTTTTTGACAGGGGGCCCAGAGACCCAGTACTTC. Its protein is CASSFLTGGPETQYF.

V and J are TRBV15 and TRBJ1-2, with 7 bases lining up with TRBD1. From germline, CDR1 is LNHNV and CDR2 YYDKDF (reference sequence). V lost 2 bases to trimming and J lost 7 bases; unmatched junction nucleotides: 4. This CDR3 has 13 amino acids. The CDR3 DNA is TGTGCCACCAGCAGACCTGAGGGGGCTGGCTACACCTTC. Translation gives CATSRPEGAGYTF.

A word on this clonotype: A single base separates this from a much larger clone, so it may be a read error. V usage is TRBV6-1 and J usage is TRBJ2-7; 9 bases match TRBD2. CDR1 and CDR2 from the germline V gene are MNHNS and SASEGT. The CDR3 has 15 amino acids. The CDR3 DNA reads TGTGCCAGCAGTGAAGCTAGCGGGAGCTCCTACAAGCAGTACTTC. Protein product: CASSEASGSSYKQYF.

This chain uses TRBV6-5 with TRBJ2-7; unclear D gene. The CDR3 totals 14 residues. In germline, CDR1 is MNHEY, CDR2 SVGAGI. V lost 0 bases and J 6 bases, leaving 12 bases between the germline ends. CDR3 sequence (DNA): TGTGCCAGCAGTTACTCGAAGGTCAGTCCCGAGCAGTACTTC. The encoded protein is CASSYSKVSPEQYF.

The rearrangement uses TRBV20-1 and TRBJ2-7, with D possibly matching TRBD1 (5 bases). Per the germline V gene, CDR1 is DFQATT and CDR2 is SNEGSKA (reference sequence). The CDR3 runs 14 residues. Trimming removed 4 bases from V and 0 bases from J, with 13 bases in between. CDR3 protein: CSATRDSLSYEQYF. DNA for the CDR3: TGCAGTGCTACCCGTGACAGTCTCTCCTACGAGCAGTACTTC.

The rearrangement joins TRBV4-2 to TRBJ2-5; tentatively, D is TRBD2 (5 bases). CDR1 is LGHNA and CDR2 is YNFKEQ in the germline V gene. V was shortened by 3 bases and J by 4 bases, with 15 bases between the two germline ends. The CDR3 consists of 15 residues. The chain's CDR3 is CASSHAYGVLETQYF. The CDR3 bases are TGTGCCAGCAGCCATGCGTACGGGGTTTTAGAGACCCAGTACTTC.

The table lists this clonotype with many counts. CDR3: CASRERGPGELFF. CDR3 bases: TGTGCCAGCAGGGAAAGGGGACCCGGGGAGCTGTTTTTT. The genes are TRBV6-2 or TRBV6-3 and TRBJ2-2; D may be TRBD1 or TRBD2 (5 bases each). Germline V gene sequence: CDR1 MNHEY, CDR2 SVGEGT. The CDR3 runs 13 residues. V was shortened by 6 bases and J by 6 bases, with 11 bases between the two germline ends.

The chain employs TRBV5-1 and TRBJ2-7, with a possible D match to TRBD2 (6 bases). V shed 0 bases and J shed 3 bases, with 13 bases lying between them. The CDR3 totals 15 residues. The germline V gene has CDR1 SGHRS and CDR2 YFSETQ. The DNA for the CDR3 is TGCGCCAGCAGCTTGGCCAGTCAGGGACTCTACGAGCAGTACTTC. Its translation is CASSLASQGLYEQYF.

This clonotype came up many times. The rearrangement joins TRBV6-5 to TRBJ1-2, with D unclear. This CDR3 is 14 amino acids long. V was pared by 5 bases and J by 2 bases, with 12 bases between. Germline assignment: CDR1 MNHEY and CDR2 SVGAGI. The CDR3 here is CASSPSTRNYGYTF. CDR3 in DNA: TGTGCCAGCAGTCCCTCGACACGCAACTATGGCTACACCTTC.